This T cell receptor (beta chain) was profiled in a study of blood T cell repertoires in COVID-19. Study context: The United States, Italy and Spain provided the acute and convalescent COVID-19 samples.

Original data processing: Reference gene primers were amplified, and this amplification served to estimate nucleated cell counts. Profiled with immunoSEQ multiplex PCR; TCRdb holds only in-frame clones, not every one. V, J and clone size derive from that table, while D and trimming were established from the DNA sequence. The sample consists of 85,000 to 90,000 clones, more than 75% of them appearing once. The CDR3 length is 15 residues. V gave up 2 bases and J gave up 6 bases; unmatched junction bases: 5. Germline values: CDR1 MDHEN, CDR2 SYDVKM. This TCR derives from a woman over 75 with acute or convalescent COVID-19. This chain uses TRBV28 with TRBJ1-5, with 9 nucleotides matching TRBD1. Source material: peripheral blood. CDR3 region: CASSLGGQGSQPQHF. Here the CDR3 DNA reads TGTGCCAGCAGTTTAGGGGGACAGGGAAGTCAGCCCCAGCATTTT. Full variable domain (rest looked up from reference TRBV28 and TRBJ1-5): DVKVTQSSRYLVKRTGEKVFLECVQDMDHENMFWYRQDPGLGLRLIYFSYDVKMKEKGDIPEGYSVSREKKERFSLILESASTNQTSMYLCASSLGGQGSQPQHFGDGTRLSIL.